This TCR beta chain was obtained from a study of blood T cell repertoires in COVID-19. V lost 3 bases and J lost 6; bases outside the gene matches: 7. The CDR3 totals 14 residues. Germline CDR1 reads SEHNR; CDR2 reads FQNEAQ (reference sequence). The method was immunoSEQ multiplex PCR; TCRdb's version includes in-frame clones alone and lacks a portion of them. Of approximately 81,000 clones in the sample, 82% were seen once. The sequence was obtained from a human donor in a cohort sampled during active COVID-19. Sequencing input: peripheral blood. The chain is built from TRBV7-9 and TRBJ2-5; 7 nucleotides line up with TRBD1. As DNA, the CDR3 is TGTGCCAGCAGCTTTTCAGGGGGTGAAAAGACCCAGTACTTC. This codes for CASSFSGGEKTQYF.